These 26 T cell receptor beta chains were all obtained from the same sample, sequenced in a study of CD8+ T cells in alopecia areata. The treatment here: oral pan-JAK inhibitor, 5-10 mg twice daily. Extraction and reverse transcription of RNA yielded cDNA as the sequencing template. TCRdb keeps only in-frame clones here, not all; method: immunoSEQ multiplex PCR. The sample consists of 90,000 or so clones, roughly 47% of them appearing once. The sample consisted of CD8+ T cells sorted from blood, taken at week 24, from a patient treated with tofacitinib. These TCRs come from a human donor with alopecia areata.

This clone was seen only a few times. V is TRBV9 and J is TRBJ2-4; weak D call: TRBD2 (6 bases). The CDR3 has 19 residues. V shed 3 bases and J shed 9 bases, with 31 bases lying between them. Germline CDR1 reads SGDLS; CDR2 reads YYNGEE. In DNA form, the CDR3 reads TGTGCCAGCAGCGAACCGGGGGACTTCGTAACCCGGGTGTCGGGCATTCAGTACTTC. Translating it yields CASSEPGDFVTRVSGIQYF.

V is TRBV7-8 and J is TRBJ2-1; unclear D gene. Deletions cut 6 bases from V and 7 bases from J, with 19 bases between. The CDR3 covers 15 residues. Germline assignment: CDR1 SGHVS and CDR2 FQNEAQ. The CDR3 DNA follows: TGTGCCAGCAGTTCACTCAGCACGGCGAGGAATGAGCAGTTCTTC. Translating it yields CASSSLSTARNEQFF.

The chain links TRBV7-9 to TRBJ2-6; TRBD1 matches 11 bases. The germline gives CDR1 SEHNR, CDR2 FQNEAQ (reference sequence). With V trimmed by 4 bases and J by 0 bases, 8 bases remained unmatched. The CDR3 loop spans 19 amino acids. CDR3: CASSSPRDRGISGANVLTF. The DNA of the CDR3 is TGTGCCAGCAGCTCCCCCCGGGACAGGGGGATCTCTGGGGCCAACGTCCTGACTTTC.

The chain is built from TRBV19 and TRBJ2-7, with D perhaps matching TRBD2 (6 bases). Germline V lookup: CDR1 LNHDA, CDR2 SQIVND (reference sequence). The V end was cut by 6 bases, the J end by 0 bases, with 12 bases between. The CDR3 is 14 residues long. The CDR3 DNA follows: TGTGCCAGTAGGCCGGAGGGCTCCTCCTACGAGCAGTACTTC. This encodes CASRPEGSSYEQYF.

This clone was observed a few times. CDR3 nucleotide sequence: TGTGCCTGGAGCCAAGACCCTCCGCAAGAGACCCAGTACTTC. Its protein is CAWSQDPPQETQYF. This sequence joins TRBV30 and TRBJ2-5, with D hard to call. V was trimmed by 3 bases and J by 2 bases, leaving 13 bases between them. The CDR3 covers 14 residues. CDR1 and CDR2 from the germline V gene are GTSNPN and SVGIG (reference sequence). The entire variable domain, with the rest obtained from reference TRBV30 and TRBJ2-5, is as follows: SQTIHQWPATLVQPVGSPLSLECTVEGTSNPNLYWYRQAAGRGLQLLFYSVGIGQISSEVPQNLSASRPQDRQFILSSKKLLLSDSGFYLCAWSQDPPQETQYFGPGTRLLVL.

V and J are TRBV27 and TRBJ2-5; D may be TRBD1 or TRBD2 (6 bases each). This CDR3 region has 15 residues. Trimming pared 7 bases from V and 1 base from J, leaving 16 bases between. The germline V gene has CDR1 MNHEY and CDR2 SMNVEV (reference sequence). CDR3 DNA sequence: TGTGCCAGCAAACCAAGGGGGGACGGCCAAGAGACCCAGTACTTC. Translated, it gives CASKPRGDGQETQYF.

The chain recombines TRBV2 with TRBJ2-1; TRBD2 aligns across 16 bases. The trim removed 7 bases at V and 3 bases at J, leaving 9 bases unmatched. Germline assignment: CDR1 SNHLY and CDR2 FYNNEI. The CDR3 length is 18 residues. CDR3 bases: TGTGCCAGCACCCTGGGACTAGCGGGAGGGTCAGTCTACAATGAGCAGTTCTTC. This codes for CASTLGLAGGSVYNEQFF. Full variable domain (remainder filled in from reference TRBV2 and TRBJ2-1): EPEVTQTPSHQVTQMGQEVILRCVPISNHLYFYWYRQILGQKVEFLVSFYNNEISEKSEIFDDQFSVERPDGSNFTLKIRSTKLEDSAMYFCASTLGLAGGSVYNEQFFGPGTRLTVL.

The chain joins TRBV7-6 to TRBJ2-1; TRBD2 matches 9 bases. The germline V gene has CDR1 SGHVS and CDR2 FNYEAQ. J was trimmed by 2 bases and V by 2 bases; bases with no gene match: 7. CDR3 length equals 17 residues. The CDR3 reads CASSLYLREGAYNEQFF. The CDR3, as DNA: TGTGCCAGCAGCTTATATCTGCGGGAGGGCGCCTACAATGAGCAGTTCTTC.

This clone was counted a few times. The CDR3 loop reads CSVVASDTQYF. DNA for the CDR3: TGCAGCGTTGTGGCCTCAGATACGCAGTATTTT. This chain connects TRBV29-1 to TRBJ2-3; unclear D gene. V shed 4 bases and J shed 4 bases, with 6 bases lying between them. This CDR3 has 11 residues. Per the germline V gene, CDR1 is SQVTM and CDR2 is ANQGSEA.

This chain links TRBV27 with TRBJ2-5, with a tentative D call TRBD2 (7 bases). The CDR3 extends over 13 amino acids. Trimming took off 6 bases at V and 6 bases at J, with 14 bases between the two ends. Germline V lookup: CDR1 MNHEY, CDR2 SMNVEV (reference sequence). CDR3 DNA sequence: TGTGCCAGCAGAACGGGGGGCGCCCAGACCCAGTACTTC. Protein sequence: CASRTGGAQTQYF.

The rearrangement joins TRBV6-6 to TRBJ1-2; perhaps TRBD1 as D (5 bases). Trimming left V 11 bases short and J 3 bases short, with 13 bases between. The CDR3 loop spans 12 amino acids. CDR1 is MNHNY, CDR2 SVGAGI, per germline (reference sequence). The CDR3 loop is CAVGGNHYGYTF. The CDR3 coding sequence is TGTGCCGTCGGGGGGAACCACTATGGCTACACCTTC.

The V call is TRBV11-2, the J call TRBJ2-2; 10 nucleotides line up with TRBD2. The ends lost 0 bases at V and 1 base at J; junction bases unmatched: 8. This CDR3 contains 19 residues. CDR1 and CDR2 (germline): SGHAT, FQNNGV. CDR3 sequence (DNA): TGTGCCAGCAGCTTAGACCCAGCGGGAGGGCCAAGGAACACCGGGGAGCTGTTTTTT. It translates to CASSLDPAGGPRNTGELFF.

V gene TRBV29-1 combines with J gene TRBJ2-7; D is possibly TRBD1 (6 bases). CDR3 length: 11 residues. Germline V gene sequence: CDR1 SQVTM, CDR2 ANQGSEA. Trimming shortened V by 7 bases and J by 3 bases, and 10 bases separated the two germline ends. The CDR3 bases are TGCAGCGCCAAGGACAGCTACGAGCAGTACTTC. This gives the protein CSAKDSYEQYF.

This clone was seen a few times. The chain's CDR3 is CASSAGFIANTGELFF. The CDR3 nucleotides are TGTGCCAGCAGCGCGGGGTTTATCGCGAACACCGGGGAGCTGTTTTTT. The chain joins TRBV9 to TRBJ2-2; D possibly corresponds to TRBD2 (5 bases). This CDR3 is 16 amino acids long. Germline CDR1 and CDR2: SGDLS and YYNGEE. Trimming took 3 bases from V and 0 from J, leaving 12 bases between them.

A remark on this clone: An end of the junction does not agree with germline; a read error may underlie this. The V and J genes are TRBV7-8 and TRBJ2-7; D could derive from TRBD1 or TRBD2 (5 bases each). Germline V CDR1 and CDR2: SGHVS, FQNEAQ. This CDR3 spans 16 amino acids. The CDR3 DNA follows: TGTGCCAGCAGCTTAGCTCCGGGGACCCCCTCCCACGAGCAGTACTTC. Translated, it gives CASSLAPGTPSHEQYF. Full variable domain (rest looked up from reference TRBV7-8 and TRBJ2-7): GAGVSQSPRYKVAKRGQDVALRCDPISGHVSLFWYQQALGQGPEFLTYFQNEAQLDKSGLPSDRFFAERPEGSVSTLKIQRTQQEDSAVYLCASSLAPGTPSHEQYFGPGTRLTVT.

A few counts support this clone. J is TRBJ2-1 and V is TRBV27, with 11 bases identical to TRBD2. This CDR3 is built from 16 residues. The V and J ends lost 5 bases and 5 bases, in that order; junction bases with no gene match: 8. The germline CDR1 and CDR2 sequences are MNHEY and SMNVEV (reference sequence). CDR3 coding DNA: TGTGCCAGCAGTGCCCGCTCTAGCGGGAGGAACAATGAGCAGTTCTTC. As protein: CASSARSSGRNNEQFF.

The chain recombines TRBV21-1 with TRBJ1-2. TRBV21-1 is designated a pseudogene. The CDR3 totals 16 residues. CDR3 nucleotides: TGTGCCAGCAGCAAAAAAAGGAGGCAGCCACTCTATGGCTACACCTTC. This gives the protein CASSKKRRQPLYGYTF.

The genes are TRBV19 and TRBJ1-5; D is unresolved. This CDR3 comprises 14 residues. V lost 3 bases and J 5 bases, leaving 11 bases between the germline ends. Germline V gene data show CDR1 as LNHDA and CDR2 as SQIVND (reference sequence). CDR3: CASSMGGGHQPQHF. The CDR3 nucleotides read TGTGCCAGTAGTATGGGAGGAGGCCATCAGCCCCAGCATTTT. The complete variable domain, with remaining parts taken from reference TRBV19 and TRBJ1-5, reads DGGITQSPKYLFRKEGQNVTLSCEQNLNHDAMYWYRQDPGQGLRLIYYSQIVNDFQKGDIAEGYSVSREKKESFPLTVTSAQKNPTAFYLCASSMGGGHQPQHFGDGTRLSIL.

V and J are TRBV5-1 and TRBJ2-4; maybe TRBD1 (6 bases). The germline V and J ends were trimmed by 3 bases and 1 base, with 11 bases remaining between them. CDR3 length equals 15 residues. The germline CDR1 and CDR2 sequences are SGHRS and YFSETQ. This CDR3 is CASSSIQGAKNIQYF. CDR3 DNA: TGCGCCAGCAGCTCTATCCAGGGGGCCAAAAACATTCAGTACTTC. Drawing the rest from reference TRBV5-1 and TRBJ2-4, the complete variable domain is KAGVTQTPRYLIKTRGQQVTLSCSPISGHRSVSWYQQTPGQGLQFLFEYFSETQRNKGNFPGRFSGRQFSNSRSEMNVSTLELGDSALYLCASSSIQGAKNIQYFGAGTRLSVL.

A note on this clone: Since a far larger clone is one base different, this is likely a read error. The V gene is TRBV11-2, the J gene TRBJ1-5, with TRBD1 as a possible D gene (5 bases). In germline, CDR1 is SGHAT, CDR2 FQNNGV. The CDR3 has 15 residues. V lost 5 bases and J lost 0, with 11 bases in between. The CDR3 is CASSQEGNSNQPQHF. CDR3 coding DNA: TGTGCCAGCAGCCAAGAGGGGAATAGCAATCAGCCCCAGCATTTT.

The chain carries TRBV28 and TRBJ2-1, with D perhaps given as TRBD1 or TRBD2 (5 bases each). V was clipped by 8 bases and J by 13 bases, with 15 bases between them. This CDR3 region has 11 residues. Germline V gene data show CDR1 as MDHEN and CDR2 as SYDVKM. For the CDR3, the DNA is TGTGCCAGCGCTCGGGACCCGGACCAGTTCTTC. Protein: CASARDPDQFF.

The J gene is TRBJ2-1, the V gene TRBV30; D tentatively reads TRBD1 or TRBD2 (5 bases each). The CDR3 is 13 amino acids. The ends were cut back, 3 bases at V and 8 bases at J, with 14 bases in the middle. Germline V gene sequence: CDR1 GTSNPN, CDR2 SVGIG (reference sequence). CDR3 bases: TGTGCCTGGAGCGCCCTTGGGGGTTATGAGCAGTTCTTC. Protein: CAWSALGGYEQFF.

This clone was counted once. The chain links TRBV2 to TRBJ2-2, with 8 nucleotides matching TRBD2. The length of the CDR3 is 19 residues. Germline V lookup: CDR1 SNHLY, CDR2 FYNNEI. Unmatched junction bases numbered 22, after V lost 6 bases and J lost 7 bases. The CDR3 region is CASRDQPNERGRGIGELFF. In nucleotides, the CDR3 is TGTGCCAGCAGGGACCAACCTAACGAGCGGGGGCGTGGGATCGGGGAGCTGTTTTTT.

As for this clone: At the DNA level, this CDR3 is encoded by other sequences in the same sample as well. CDR3 DNA sequence: TGTGCCAGCAGCGTAGGAGGGAGCTCCTACGAGCAGTACTTC. Protein: CASSVGGSSYEQYF. V is TRBV9 and J is TRBJ2-7; D may be TRBD2 (5 bases). CDR1 and CDR2 from the germline V gene are SGDLS and YYNGEE. This CDR3 is built from 14 residues. Trimming removed 0 bases from V and 0 bases from J, with 7 bases in between.

CDR3 region: CASSLEGFSTDTQYF. The CDR3 DNA reads TGTGCCAGCAGCTTAGAGGGGTTTAGCACAGATACGCAGTATTTT. The chain has TRBV7-2 and TRBJ2-3; D perhaps matches TRBD1 (5 bases). From germline, CDR1 is SGHTA and CDR2 FQGNSA. Trimming removed 1 base at V and 0 bases at J, with 8 bases between. The CDR3 extends over 15 amino acids.

Written as DNA, the CDR3 is TGTGCCTGGAGGGCACTAGCGGATTACGAGCAGTACTTC. Translating it yields CAWRALADYEQYF. The V call is TRBV30, the J call TRBJ2-7; TRBD2 agrees at 8 bases. Germline lookup yields CDR1 GTSNPN and CDR2 SVGIG (reference sequence). This CDR3 has 13 amino acids. V was pared by 3 bases and J by 4 bases, with 5 bases of the junction left unmatched.